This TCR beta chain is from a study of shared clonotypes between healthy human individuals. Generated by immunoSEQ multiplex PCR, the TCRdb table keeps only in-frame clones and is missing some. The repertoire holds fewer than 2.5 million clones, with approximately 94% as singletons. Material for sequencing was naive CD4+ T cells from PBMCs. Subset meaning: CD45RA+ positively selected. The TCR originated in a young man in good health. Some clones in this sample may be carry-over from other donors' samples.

DNA for the CDR3: TGTGCCAGCAGCTCTAATGGACAGTACTACACCTTC. Protein: CASSSNGQYYTF. The chain joins TRBV13 to TRBJ1-2; maybe TRBD1 (6 bases). This CDR3 is built from 12 residues. V was trimmed by 4 bases and J by 10 bases, leaving 13 bases between them. Germline assignment: CDR1 PRHDT and CDR2 FYEKMQ (reference sequence).